This T cell receptor beta chain comes out of a study of OX40 agonist ivuxolimab in advanced cancers. At the level of the study: The patients received ivuxolimab by intravenous route every 2 weeks at 0.01 to 10 mg/kg. Those enrolled were about 80% male, with a mean age of 60 years and ages from about 20 to 85. Among those treated, three patients had partial responses, one with hepatocellular carcinoma and two with cutaneous melanoma.

On this clone itself: The target antigen is unknown.

Overall study findings and caveats: Both CD4+ and CD8+ T cell populations in blood had undergone clonal expansion by week 6 at 0.1 to 3.0 mg/kg.

The method was immunoSEQ multiplex PCR; TCRdb's version includes in-frame clones alone and lacks a portion of them. The sample records approximately 30,000 clones, approximately 84% being singletons. Looked up from germline, CDR1 is SNHLY and CDR2 is FYNNEI. The V end lost 7 bases, the J end lost 0 bases, and 19 bases lay between the germline ends. CDR3 size: 17 residues. The sequence was collected from an adult with an advanced solid tumor such as melanoma, head and neck, liver or kidney cancer. Sequencing was performed on CD4+ or CD8+ T cells sorted from blood, taken in a trial of the OX40 agonist ivuxolimab. The chain employs TRBV2 and TRBJ2-1, with no clear D. The CDR3 region is CASNETPGLSSYNEQFF. CDR3 bases: TGTGCCAGCAACGAGACGCCCGGCCTCAGCTCCTACAATGAGCAGTTCTTC.